The next 31 T cell receptor beta chains were all read from a single sample in a study of blood T cell repertoires in COVID-19. Using immunoSEQ multiplex PCR, the repertoire was profiled, and TCRdb retains in-frame clones only, with some absent. The sample lists roughly 250,000 clones, approximately 85% seen once, with roughly 12% in the top ten. The material sequenced was peripheral blood. The receptors were gathered from a woman aged 60 to 75 with active or convalescent COVID-19.

The gene calls are TRBV19 and TRBJ1-3; TRBD1 agrees at 8 bases. Germline-derived CDR1 and CDR2 are LNHDA and SQIVND (reference sequence). The CDR3 is made up of 16 amino acids. Losses at the gene ends were 5 bases for V and 0 bases for J; bases not matched to a gene: 6. CDR3 nucleotides: TGTGCCAGTAGTCAGCGGACAGGGATCTCTGGAAACACCATATATTTT. Translation: CASSQRTGISGNTIYF.

This clone was seen more than once but under ten times. The chain joins TRBV24-1 to TRBJ2-7; 7 bases fit TRBD2. CDR1 and CDR2 (germline): KGHDR, SFDVKD. The V and J ends lost 0 bases and 0 bases, in that order; junction bases with no gene match: 4. This CDR3 contains 16 residues. The CDR3 bases are TGTGCCACCAGTGATTTGGGGAGGGGATCCTCCTACGAGCAGTACTTC. Its protein is CATSDLGRGSSYEQYF.

This clone was detected ten times or more. Other nucleotide sequences from this sample produce the same CDR3. The chain has TRBV27 and TRBJ2-2, with D possibly matching TRBD2 (6 bases). The CDR3 covers 13 residues. The ends were cut back, 3 bases at V and 4 bases at J, with 6 bases in the middle. The germline CDR1 and CDR2 sequences are MNHEY and SMNVEV (reference sequence). The chain's CDR3 is CASSLGGTGELFF. The CDR3 DNA is TGTGCCAGCAGTTTGGGGGGCACCGGGGAGCTGTTTTTT.

The chain employs TRBV19 and TRBJ2-5; D is perhaps TRBD2 (5 bases). Per germline, CDR1 LNHDA and CDR2 SQIVND (reference sequence). This CDR3 is 15 amino acids long. V lost 1 base and J lost 6, with 15 bases in between. CDR3 nucleotide sequence: TGTGCCAGTAGTATAGGACGGGGAGTCGGAAAGACCCAGTACTTC. Protein: CASSIGRGVGKTQYF. The complete variable domain, with remaining parts taken from reference TRBV19 and TRBJ2-5, reads DGGITQSPKYLFRKEGQNVTLSCEQNLNHDAMYWYRQDPGQGLRLIYYSQIVNDFQKGDIAEGYSVSREKKESFPLTVTSAQKNPTAFYLCASSIGRGVGKTQYFGPGTRLLVL.

The chain links TRBV5-5 to TRBJ1-5; D might be TRBD1 (5 bases). V was shortened by 0 bases and J by 6 bases, with 16 bases between the two germline ends. The CDR3 is 16 amino acids. Germline-derived CDR1 and CDR2 are SGHKS and YYEKEE (reference sequence). The CDR3 region has the DNA TGTGCCAGCAGCTTGGGGGCGGGGGACGCGGGTCAGCCCCAGCATTTT. This encodes CASSLGAGDAGQPQHF.

This clone showed up just once. A read error may produce the germline difference seen at one junction end. The genes are TRBV7-3 and TRBJ2-3; TRBD2 matches at 9 bases. CDR3 length: 15 residues. CDR1 and CDR2 from the germline V gene are SGHTA and FQGTGA. The chain's CDR3 is CASSLTGLALDTQYF. The CDR3 DNA sequence: TGTGCCAGCAGCCTAACGGGACTAGCTTTAGATACGCAGTATTTT.

The chain recombines TRBV19 with TRBJ1-1; perhaps TRBD1 as D (6 bases). V dropped 4 bases and J dropped 1 base, with 7 bases sitting between them. This CDR3 has 13 amino acids. Germline V gene data show CDR1 as LNHDA and CDR2 as SQIVND (reference sequence). The CDR3 is CASSTGQNTEAFF. The DNA of the CDR3 is TGTGCCAGTAGTACGGGACAGAACACTGAAGCTTTCTTT.

The chain is built from TRBV25-1 and TRBJ2-3, with 8 positions matching TRBD2. CDR3 length: 18 amino acids. J gave up 1 base and V 3 bases, and 12 bases lay outside the gene matches. Per the germline V gene, CDR1 is MGHDK and CDR2 is SYGVNS. CDR3 in DNA: TGTGCCAGCAGTGACCCTACAGGGAGAGCGGGGGGCACAGATACGCAGTATTTT. Translated: CASSDPTGRAGGTDTQYF.

The gene calls are TRBV7-8 and TRBJ2-1, with a possible D match to TRBD2 (6 bases). The CDR3 extends over 13 amino acids. Trimming removed 7 bases at V and 2 bases at J, with 9 bases between. In germline, CDR1 is SGHVS, CDR2 FQNEAQ. Written as DNA, the CDR3 is TGTGCCAGCACACTAGCAGCCTACAATGAGCAGTTCTTC. It encodes CASTLAAYNEQFF.

V is TRBV19 and J is TRBJ2-5; TRBD2 aligns across 9 bases. Germline V lookup: CDR1 LNHDA, CDR2 SQIVND (reference sequence). CDR3 length: 12 residues. V lost 10 bases to trimming and J lost 2 bases; unmatched junction nucleotides: 2. In DNA, the CDR3 is TGTGCCACCGGACTAGCGCAAGAGACCCAGTACTTC. Translated: CATGLAQETQYF.

This chain links TRBV28 with TRBJ1-2; 8 nucleotides line up with TRBD1. The germline gives CDR1 MDHEN, CDR2 SYDVKM. The CDR3 has 13 amino acids. With 4 bases clipped from V and 7 bases from J, the junction kept 5 bases outside the gene matches. CDR3 nucleotide sequence: TGTGCCAGCAGTTCAGGGGGCGTCGGTGGCTACACCTTC. Protein product: CASSSGGVGGYTF.

The rearrangement uses TRBV30 and TRBJ1-5; the D gene is possibly TRBD1 (5 bases). Germline CDR1 reads GTSNPN; CDR2 reads SVGIG (reference sequence). The CDR3 runs 17 residues. V lost 0 bases and J 1 base, leaving 16 bases between the germline ends. The CDR3 loop is CAWSVARDFPSNQPQHF. The CDR3 coding sequence is TGTGCCTGGAGTGTAGCCAGGGACTTTCCAAGCAATCAGCCCCAGCATTTT. The full variable domain, rest sourced from reference TRBV30 and TRBJ1-5, is SQTIHQWPATLVQPVGSPLSLECTVEGTSNPNLYWYRQAAGRGLQLLFYSVGIGQISSEVPQNLSASRPQDRQFILSSKKLLLSDSGFYLCAWSVARDFPSNQPQHFGDGTRLSIL.

The chain recombines TRBV5-5 with TRBJ2-7, with 9 bases that match TRBD2. The CDR3 consists of 15 residues. The germline CDR1 and CDR2 sequences are SGHKS and YYEKEE (reference sequence). The ends lost 1 base at V and 2 bases at J; junction bases unmatched: 4. The CDR3 spells CASSLSSGAAYEQYF. The CDR3 bases are TGTGCCAGCAGCTTGTCTAGCGGGGCGGCCTACGAGCAGTACTTC.

The sample holds many counts of this clone. The V and J genes are TRBV30 and TRBJ1-2; D gene uncertain. This CDR3 has 11 amino acids. Germline-derived CDR1 and CDR2 are GTSNPN and SVGIG (reference sequence). Trimming shortened V by 8 bases and J by 9 bases, and 16 bases separated the two germline ends. The CDR3 DNA is TGTGCCGCCTGGCCCGGGTCTAGCTACACCTTC. Amino acids: CAAWPGSSYTF.

The chain carries TRBV27 and TRBJ2-3; 8 bases map to TRBD1. The J segment lost 2 bases and the V segment lost 6 bases, leaving 4 bases of the junction unmatched. This CDR3 spans 14 amino acids. Germline values: CDR1 MNHEY, CDR2 SMNVEV (reference sequence). DNA of the CDR3: TGTGCCAGCAGGAGCCAGGGGGCCACAGATACGCAGTATTTT. Translation gives CASRSQGATDTQYF.

This clone appeared a single time. V and J are TRBV30 and TRBJ2-3, with D possibly matching TRBD2 (5 bases). The V gene's germline CDR1 is GTSNPN and CDR2 SVGIG (reference sequence). This CDR3 has 12 amino acids. Trimming left V 4 bases short and J 8 bases short, with 13 bases between. The CDR3, as DNA: TGTGCCTGGACTAGCAACTTCGGTACGCAGTATTTT. Protein sequence: CAWTSNFGTQYF.

The J gene is TRBJ1-5, the V gene TRBV11-1; D is uncertain. The CDR3 runs 13 residues. The V end was cut by 5 bases, the J end by 9 bases, with 14 bases between. Germline CDR1 and CDR2: SGHAT and FQDESV (reference sequence). CDR3 in DNA: TGTGCCAGCAGCCAAGCAAGGACTAGGCCCCAGCATTTT. Protein sequence: CASSQARTRPQHF.

The chain employs TRBV11-2 and TRBJ2-1; 11 bases fit TRBD1. The trim removed 5 bases at V and 8 bases at J, leaving 14 bases unmatched. In germline, CDR1 is SGHAT, CDR2 FQNNGV. The CDR3 is 17 residues long. CDR3 sequence (DNA): TGTGCCAGCAGCCCAGGAATCGGACAGGGGGCGATAGATGAGCAGTTCTTC. Translating it yields CASSPGIGQGAIDEQFF.

The chain employs TRBV30 and TRBJ1-1; D not resolved. Trimming took 5 bases from V and 5 from J, leaving 15 bases between them. Germline CDR1 GTSNPN, CDR2 SVGIG (reference sequence). The CDR3 consists of 13 residues. In nucleotides, the CDR3 is TGTGCCTGGTTCGCCTCGAGACAAACTGAAGCTTTCTTT. Encoded protein: CAWFASRQTEAFF.

V is TRBV18 and J is TRBJ1-1; D not resolved. This CDR3 comprises 14 residues. Trimming took off 3 bases at V and 1 base at J, with 9 bases between the two ends. Germline V gene sequence: CDR1 KGHSH, CDR2 LQKENI. CDR3 in amino acids: CASSPLRENTEAFF. CDR3 nucleotides: TGTGCCAGCTCACCTCTACGAGAGAACACTGAAGCTTTCTTT.

The chain carries TRBV19 and TRBJ1-2, with a tentative D call TRBD1 (5 bases). V was cut by 4 bases and J by 1 base, with 19 bases left in between. CDR3 size: 17 residues. The germline V gene has CDR1 LNHDA and CDR2 SQIVND (reference sequence). The CDR3: CASSTFAGTGLNYGYTF. Written as DNA, the CDR3 is TGTGCCAGTAGTACGTTCGCAGGGACGGGACTTAACTATGGCTACACCTTC.

The rearrangement links TRBV12-3 or TRBV12-4 to TRBJ1-5; D is possibly TRBD1 (6 bases). This CDR3 has 13 amino acids. V shed 1 base and J shed 7 bases, with 8 bases lying between them. This chain's CDR3 is CASSLDRVQPQHF. The CDR3 nucleotides are TGTGCCAGCAGTTTAGACAGGGTCCAGCCCCAGCATTTT.

The chain is built from TRBV30 and TRBJ2-7, with D tentatively TRBD1 (6 bases). Germline V gene lookup returns CDR1 GTSNPN and CDR2 SVGIG (reference sequence). Trimming removed 0 bases at V and 2 bases at J, with 20 bases between. The CDR3 loop spans 17 amino acids. CDR3 amino acids: CAWSVRRWGQGAYEQYF. For the CDR3, the DNA is TGTGCCTGGAGTGTAAGGCGGTGGGGGCAGGGAGCCTACGAGCAGTACTTC. The whole variable domain, filled in from reference TRBV30 and TRBJ2-7, reads SQTIHQWPATLVQPVGSPLSLECTVEGTSNPNLYWYRQAAGRGLQLLFYSVGIGQISSEVPQNLSASRPQDRQFILSSKKLLLSDSGFYLCAWSVRRWGQGAYEQYFGPGTRLTVT.

This clone was picked up one time. In DNA, the CDR3 is TGTGCCAGCAGCTTAGGGGGGGGATACAGCACAGATACGCAGTATTTT. This sequence encodes CASSLGGGYSTDTQYF. The V call is TRBV7-8, the J call TRBJ2-3; 7 positions agree with TRBD2. Germline CDR1 is SGHVS and CDR2 is FQNEAQ. Germline trimming cut 1 base from V and 0 bases from J; bases unmatched to any gene: 4. CDR3 length: 16 residues. Complete variable domain (other parts from reference TRBV7-8 and TRBJ2-3): GAGVSQSPRYKVAKRGQDVALRCDPISGHVSLFWYQQALGQGPEFLTYFQNEAQLDKSGLPSDRFFAERPEGSVSTLKIQRTQQEDSAVYLCASSLGGGYSTDTQYFGPGTRLTVL.

V is TRBV6-5 and J is TRBJ2-5; the match to TRBD2 covers 8 bases. The CDR3 spans 16 residues. Germline CDR1 MNHEY, CDR2 SVGAGI. The junction had 9 bases not matched to a gene; V was cut back by 2 bases and J by 4 bases. The CDR3 DNA reads as TGTGCCAGCAGTTACGACCGGGGGGGCCCCGGAGAGACCCAGTACTTC. Translation: CASSYDRGGPGETQYF.

The chain's CDR3 is CASSEWTSGGTDTQYF. The CDR3 DNA reads as TGTGCCAGCAGCGAATGGACTAGCGGGGGGACAGATACGCAGTATTTT. The V and J genes are TRBV9 and TRBJ2-3, with TRBD2 identical over 14 bases. The CDR3 extends over 16 amino acids. V trimming: 3 bases; J trimming: 3 bases; junction bases outside the gene matches: 3. Germline V lookup: CDR1 SGDLS, CDR2 YYNGEE.

This clone was counted at least ten times. The chain links TRBV6-5 to TRBJ2-7; D unclear. This CDR3 has 13 amino acids. The V gene lost 5 bases and the J gene lost 5 bases, with 13 bases spanning the gap. Germline CDR1 reads MNHEY; CDR2 reads SVGAGI. The CDR3 loop reads CASSTTQKDEQYF. CDR3 coding DNA: TGTGCCAGCAGTACTACCCAAAAGGACGAGCAGTACTTC.

The chain couples TRBV27 to TRBJ1-4; D not certain. The germline V gene has CDR1 MNHEY and CDR2 SMNVEV (reference sequence). Trimming stripped 5 bases from V and 8 bases from J, with 18 bases between. This CDR3 spans 15 amino acids. Here the CDR3 DNA reads TGTGCCAGCAGTGCCGGCCTCTCGAGAGGGGAAAAACTGTTTTTT. It translates to CASSAGLSRGEKLFF.

This clone was counted once. The chain links TRBV2 to TRBJ2-1; TRBD2 aligns across 9 bases. The CDR3 is made up of 15 amino acids. Per germline, CDR1 SNHLY and CDR2 FYNNEI. V lost 11 bases, J lost 5 bases, and 13 bases stayed unmatched. DNA of the CDR3: TGTGCCCGCCGGCGCGGGGGGGGGCCGAACAATGAGCAGTTCTTC. As protein: CARRRGGGPNNEQFF.

J is TRBJ1-2 and V is TRBV7-8; D unclear. CDR3 length: 13 amino acids. Trimming stripped 1 base from V and 8 bases from J, with 11 bases between. Germline CDR1 and CDR2: SGHVS and FQNEAQ. CDR3 bases: TGTGCCAGCAGCTTAGGGATTCATAGCGGCTACACCTTC. Protein product: CASSLGIHSGYTF.

J is TRBJ1-3 and V is TRBV5-4; unclear D gene. V lost 1 base and J lost 0, with 5 bases in between. CDR1 and CDR2 from the germline V gene are SGHNT and YYREEE (reference sequence). The CDR3 has 14 amino acids. CDR3 nucleotides: TGTGCCAGCAGCTTGCCGAGCTCTGGAAACACCATATATTTT. It yields the protein CASSLPSSGNTIYF.